This TCR beta chain came from a study of cytomegalovirus exposure and HLA in healthy donors. The PCR used 60 Vbeta and 13 Jbeta primers. TCRdb's table, derived via immunoSEQ multiplex PCR, lists solely in-frame clones and lacks some. The sample has around 98,000 clones, around 76% seen once. This clone was observed a single time. Sequencing input: PBMCs. The origin of this receptor is a human donor in good health.

CDR3 DNA sequence: TGTGCCAGCAGCGCGGACAGGTTGAACACTGAAGCTTTCTTT. Protein product: CASSADRLNTEAFF. The chain has TRBV11-2 and TRBJ1-1; the match to TRBD1 covers 7 bases. Germline V lookup: CDR1 SGHAT, CDR2 FQNNGV. The CDR3 has 14 amino acids. The V gene end was trimmed by 5 bases and the J gene end by 0 bases; junction bases not matched to a gene: 3.